These T cell receptor beta chains were read from a single sample in a study of blood T cells in healthy people across ages. TCRdb itself ran the 5' RACE reads through MiXCR, one entry per CDR3 protein. Of about 650,000 distinct CDR3 sequences in the sample, 32% were seen once. Sequenced material: blood. Receptors originate from a woman of 80 years or more in good health. CDR3s include the opening cysteine and the closing phenylalanine or tryptophan. Each record gives: CDR3 protein, CDR3 DNA, V gene, clone size, D gene, J gene. The D gene is left open where the match is weak. Clone size appears in some rows only: once, few, many, or a class for an expanded clone.

CDR3aa: CSAPGGGAYGYTF; CDR3nt: TGCAGTGCCCCGGGGGGGGGGGCCTATGGCTACACCTTC; v_gene: TRBV20-1; abundance: many; d_gene: -; j_gene: TRBJ1-2
CDR3aa: CASSLQGTSTDTQYF; CDR3nt: TGTGCCAGCAGCTTACAGGGTACTAGCACAGATACGCAGTATTTT; v_gene: TRBV7-2; abundance: many; d_gene: -; j_gene: TRBJ2-3
CDR3aa: CASSPTRAGEQYF; CDR3nt: TGTGCCAGCTCACCCACCCGGGCGGGCGAGCAGTACTTC; v_gene: TRBV18; abundance: many; d_gene: -; j_gene: TRBJ2-7
CDR3aa: CASSYGTGTNEQYF; CDR3nt: TGTGCCAGCAGTTACGGGACAGGGACCAACGAGCAGTACTTC; v_gene: TRBV6-5; abundance: -; d_gene: TRBD1; j_gene: TRBJ2-7
CDR3aa: CASSGSRETQYF; CDR3nt: TGCGCCAGCAGCGGCTCGAGGGAGACCCAGTACTTC; v_gene: TRBV5-1; abundance: -; d_gene: -; j_gene: TRBJ2-5
CDR3aa: CASSLEGRAGETQYF; CDR3nt: TGTGCCAGCAGCTTAGAGGGCCGGGCTGGAGAGACCCAGTACTTC; v_gene: TRBV11-3; abundance: many; d_gene: -; j_gene: TRBJ2-5
CDR3aa: CASSVRHQGDNQPQHF; CDR3nt: TGTGCCAGCAGCGTACGGCACCAGGGCGACAATCAGCCCCAGCATTTT; v_gene: TRBV7-2; abundance: -; d_gene: -; j_gene: TRBJ1-5
CDR3aa: CASSRFTDTDTQYF; CDR3nt: TGCGCCAGCAGCCGTTTTACTGACACAGATACGCAGTATTTT; v_gene: TRBV5-1; abundance: -; d_gene: -; j_gene: TRBJ2-3
CDR3aa: CASIQGGLLNQPQHF; CDR3nt: TGTGCCAGCATTCAGGGGGGATTACTTAATCAGCCCCAGCATTTT; v_gene: TRBV28; abundance: many; d_gene: TRBD1; j_gene: TRBJ1-5
CDR3aa: CASSVGQGSTGELFF; CDR3nt: TGTGCCAGCAGCGTAGGACAGGGGTCCACCGGGGAGCTGTTTTTT; v_gene: TRBV9; abundance: few; d_gene: TRBD1; j_gene: TRBJ2-2
CDR3aa: CASSPRDGIYEQYF; CDR3nt: TGTGCCAGCAGCCCCCGGGACGGCATATACGAGCAGTACTTC; v_gene: TRBV7-9; abundance: many; d_gene: -; j_gene: TRBJ2-7
CDR3aa: CASSFGGGPSTQYF; CDR3nt: TGTGCCAGCAGCTTTGGCGGGGGGCCAAGTACGCAGTATTTT; v_gene: TRBV7-3; abundance: many; d_gene: TRBD2; j_gene: TRBJ2-3
CDR3aa: CASSLGGTGKSDTQYF; CDR3nt: TGCGCCAGCAGCTTGGGAGGGACAGGTAAATCAGATACGCAGTATTTT; v_gene: TRBV5-1; abundance: many; d_gene: TRBD1; j_gene: TRBJ2-3
CDR3aa: CATSREASTYEQYF; CDR3nt: TGTGCCACCAGCAGAGAGGCCAGCACCTACGAGCAGTACTTC; v_gene: TRBV15; abundance: -; d_gene: -; j_gene: TRBJ2-7
CDR3aa: CASTLAQGDSYEQYF; CDR3nt: TGTGCCAGCACCCTCGCCCAGGGGGACTCCTACGAGCAGTACTTC; v_gene: TRBV7-2; abundance: many; d_gene: TRBD1; j_gene: TRBJ2-7
CDR3aa: CSARPGHPGSPLHF; CDR3nt: TGCAGTGCAAGACCGGGACACCCGGGGTCACCCCTCCACTTT; v_gene: TRBV20-1; abundance: many; d_gene: -; j_gene: TRBJ1-6
CDR3aa: CSATRTEASYNSPLHF; CDR3nt: TGCAGTGCTACCCGGACGGAAGCCTCCTATAATTCACCCCTCCACTTT; v_gene: TRBV20-1; abundance: many; d_gene: -; j_gene: TRBJ1-6
CDR3aa: CSATRDSSNSPLHF; CDR3nt: TGCAGTGCTACAAGGGACAGCTCGAATTCACCCCTCCACTTT; v_gene: TRBV20-1; abundance: -; d_gene: TRBD1; j_gene: TRBJ1-6
CDR3aa: CSASSGRGSYNEQYF; CDR3nt: TGCAGTGCTTCCTCAGGCCGCGGATCCTACAATGAGCAGTACTTC; v_gene: TRBV20-1; abundance: few; d_gene: -; j_gene: TRBJ2-7
CDR3aa: CASSSIDRGIKNEQFF; CDR3nt: TGTGCCAGCAGCTCCATCGACAGGGGAATTAAGAATGAGCAGTTCTTC; v_gene: TRBV7-9; abundance: few; d_gene: TRBD1; j_gene: TRBJ2-1
CDR3aa: CASTFWGTGSYEQYF; CDR3nt: TGTGCCAGCACGTTTTGGGGGACAGGATCCTACGAGCAGTACTTC; v_gene: TRBV5-6; abundance: many; d_gene: TRBD1; j_gene: TRBJ2-7
CDR3aa: CAISEYRDDQPQHF; CDR3nt: TGTGCCATCAGTGAGTACAGGGACGATCAGCCCCAGCATTTT; v_gene: TRBV10-3; abundance: once; d_gene: -; j_gene: TRBJ1-5
CDR3aa: CASSPRAGYTEAFF; CDR3nt: TGTGCCAGCAGCCCAAGGGCAGGATACACTGAAGCTTTCTTT; v_gene: TRBV6-5; abundance: -; d_gene: -; j_gene: TRBJ1-1
CDR3aa: CASSRGSGGYNEQFF; CDR3nt: TGTGCCAGCAGCCGCGGGAGCGGGGGTTACAATGAGCAGTTCTTC; v_gene: TRBV6-6; abundance: -; d_gene: TRBD2; j_gene: TRBJ2-1
CDR3aa: CASSSGTGAANEQFF; CDR3nt: TGTGCCAGCAGTTCCGGGACAGGGGCAGCTAATGAGCAGTTCTTC; v_gene: TRBV6-1; abundance: many; d_gene: TRBD1; j_gene: TRBJ2-1
CDR3aa: CASSLGGLAGATYEQYF; CDR3nt: TGCGCCAGCAGCTTGGGTGGACTAGCGGGGGCGACCTACGAGCAGTACTTC; v_gene: TRBV5-1; abundance: -; d_gene: TRBD2; j_gene: TRBJ2-7
CDR3aa: CASSSGTAYNSPLHF; CDR3nt: TGTGCCAGCAGCTCCGGGACAGCCTATAATTCACCCCTCCACTTT; v_gene: TRBV7-2; abundance: many; d_gene: TRBD1; j_gene: TRBJ1-6
CDR3aa: CASSFWDGYNSPLHF; CDR3nt: TGTGCCAGCAGCTTTTGGGACGGTTATAATTCACCCCTCCACTTT; v_gene: TRBV7-9; abundance: -; d_gene: -; j_gene: TRBJ1-6
CDR3aa: CASSPRTSGPPLYNEQFF; CDR3nt: TGTGCCAGCAGCCCTCGGACTAGCGGGCCACCCCTTTACAATGAGCAGTTCTTC; v_gene: TRBV7-3; abundance: few; d_gene: TRBD2; j_gene: TRBJ2-1
CDR3aa: CASSFGTGRSEKRFF; CDR3nt: TGTGCCAGCAGTTTCGGGACAGGGCGGAGTGAAAAACGGTTTTTT; v_gene: TRBV28; abundance: -; d_gene: TRBD1; j_gene: TRBJ1-4
CDR3aa: CSARRQGAALSSYNEQYF; CDR3nt: TGCAGTGCTAGGCGTCAGGGGGCTGCCTTGAGCTCCTACAATGAGCAGTACTTC; v_gene: TRBV20-1; abundance: few; d_gene: TRBD1; j_gene: TRBJ2-7
CDR3aa: CASSHSTETQYF; CDR3nt: TGTGCCAGCAGCCACTCTACAGAGACCCAGTACTTC; v_gene: TRBV3-1; abundance: -; d_gene: -; j_gene: TRBJ2-5
CDR3aa: CATTISGGLDNEQFF; CDR3nt: TGTGCCACTACTATTTCGGGGGGCCTGGACAATGAGCAGTTCTTC; v_gene: TRBV15; abundance: many; d_gene: -; j_gene: TRBJ2-1
CDR3aa: CASGLSGKFGYTF; CDR3nt: TGTGCTAGTGGTTTGTCAGGGAAGTTTGGCTACACCTTC; v_gene: TRBV12-5; abundance: many; d_gene: -; j_gene: TRBJ1-2
CDR3aa: CASSPGQTNYGYTF; CDR3nt: TGTGCCAGCAGCCCGGGACAGACTAACTATGGCTACACCTTC; v_gene: TRBV7-2; abundance: many; d_gene: TRBD1; j_gene: TRBJ1-2
CDR3aa: CSPRSDDYGYTF; CDR3nt: TGCAGCCCGCGCAGCGACGACTATGGCTACACCTTC; v_gene: TRBV20-1; abundance: many; d_gene: -; j_gene: TRBJ1-2
CDR3aa: CSVPTGIGANVLTF; CDR3nt: TGCAGCGTACCGACAGGTATTGGGGCCAACGTCCTGACTTTC; v_gene: TRBV29-1; abundance: many; d_gene: -; j_gene: TRBJ2-6
CDR3aa: CASSPIATYEQYF; CDR3nt: TGTGCCAGCTCACCGATAGCGACCTACGAGCAGTACTTC; v_gene: TRBV18; abundance: many; d_gene: -; j_gene: TRBJ2-7
CDR3aa: CASSRDRGPGQETQYF; CDR3nt: TGTGCCAGCAGCCGGGACAGGGGCCCGGGGCAAGAGACCCAGTACTTC; v_gene: TRBV6-6; abundance: many; d_gene: TRBD1; j_gene: TRBJ2-5
CDR3aa: CASSQDLNHRGGYTF; CDR3nt: TGCGCCAGCAGCCAAGATCTGAATCACAGGGGCGGCTACACCTTC; v_gene: TRBV4-3; abundance: many; d_gene: TRBD1; j_gene: TRBJ1-2
CDR3aa: CASSHFGPAGGYNEQFF; CDR3nt: TGTGCCAGCAGCCACTTTGGTCCAGCGGGGGGCTACAATGAGCAGTTCTTC; v_gene: TRBV4-2; abundance: many; d_gene: TRBD2; j_gene: TRBJ2-1
CDR3aa: CASSLDGVDQPQHF; CDR3nt: TGTGCCAGCAGCTTAGATGGGGTGGACCAGCCCCAGCATTTT; v_gene: TRBV7-2; abundance: few; d_gene: -; j_gene: TRBJ1-5
CDR3aa: CSARDPRDAGETQYF; CDR3nt: TGCAGTGCTAGAGACCCCCGCGATGCTGGAGAGACCCAGTACTTC; v_gene: TRBV20-1; abundance: many; d_gene: -; j_gene: TRBJ2-5
CDR3aa: CASSLAQVTGELFF; CDR3nt: TGCGCCAGCAGCTTGGCCCAGGTGACCGGGGAGCTGTTTTTT; v_gene: TRBV5-1; abundance: few; d_gene: -; j_gene: TRBJ2-2
CDR3aa: CSVVGGPTNEQFF; CDR3nt: TGCAGCGTTGTAGGGGGCCCTACCAATGAGCAGTTCTTC; v_gene: TRBV29-1; abundance: many; d_gene: TRBD1; j_gene: TRBJ2-1
CDR3aa: CASSPGARVLTPLHF; CDR3nt: TGTGCCAGCTCACCAGGGGCACGGGTACTTACACCCCTCCACTTT; v_gene: TRBV18; abundance: -; d_gene: -; j_gene: TRBJ1-6
CDR3aa: CASGGVTDTQYF; CDR3nt: TGCGCCAGCGGGGGGGTGACAGATACGCAGTATTTT; v_gene: TRBV5-1; abundance: many; d_gene: TRBD2; j_gene: TRBJ2-3
CDR3aa: CASSPGQGFYGYTF; CDR3nt: TGTGCCAGCTCTCCTGGACAGGGATTTTATGGCTACACCTTC; v_gene: TRBV18; abundance: few; d_gene: TRBD1; j_gene: TRBJ1-2